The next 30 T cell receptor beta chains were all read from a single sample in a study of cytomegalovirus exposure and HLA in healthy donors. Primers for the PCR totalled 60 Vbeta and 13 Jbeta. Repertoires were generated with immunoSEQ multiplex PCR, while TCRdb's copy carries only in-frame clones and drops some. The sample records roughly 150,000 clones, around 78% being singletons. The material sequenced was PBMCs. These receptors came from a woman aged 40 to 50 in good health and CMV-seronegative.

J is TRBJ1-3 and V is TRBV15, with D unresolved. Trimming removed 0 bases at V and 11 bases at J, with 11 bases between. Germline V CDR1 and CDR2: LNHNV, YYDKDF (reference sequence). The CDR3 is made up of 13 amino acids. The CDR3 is CATSRDVQRAIYF. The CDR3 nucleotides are TGTGCCACCAGCAGAGATGTGCAGAGGGCCATATATTTT.

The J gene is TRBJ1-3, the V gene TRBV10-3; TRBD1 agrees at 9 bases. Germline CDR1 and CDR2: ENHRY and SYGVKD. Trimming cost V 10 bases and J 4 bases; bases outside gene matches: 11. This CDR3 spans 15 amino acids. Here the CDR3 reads CATGETGGWGNTIYF. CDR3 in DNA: TGTGCCACCGGAGAGACAGGGGGATGGGGAAACACCATATATTTT.

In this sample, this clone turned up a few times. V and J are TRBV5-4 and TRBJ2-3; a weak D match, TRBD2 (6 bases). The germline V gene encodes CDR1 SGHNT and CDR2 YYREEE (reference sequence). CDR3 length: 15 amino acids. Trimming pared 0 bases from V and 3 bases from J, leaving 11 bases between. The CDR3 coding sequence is TGTGCCAGCAGCTTGGACGGGAGTTGGACAGATACGCAGTATTTT. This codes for CASSLDGSWTDTQYF. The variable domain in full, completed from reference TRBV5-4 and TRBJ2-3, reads ETGVTQSPTHLIKTRGQQVTLRCSSQSGHNTVSWYQQALGQGPQFIFQYYREEENGRGNFPPRFSGLQFPNYSSELNVNALELDDSALYLCASSLDGSWTDTQYFGPGTRLTVL.

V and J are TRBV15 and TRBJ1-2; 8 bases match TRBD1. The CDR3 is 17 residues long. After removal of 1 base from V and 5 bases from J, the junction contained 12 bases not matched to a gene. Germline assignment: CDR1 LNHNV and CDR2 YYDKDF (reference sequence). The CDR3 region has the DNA TGTGCCACCAGCAGAGGGACAGGGAACACTAAGAGTTATGGCTACACCTTC. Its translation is CATSRGTGNTKSYGYTF. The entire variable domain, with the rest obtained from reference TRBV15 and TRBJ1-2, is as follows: DAMVIQNPRYQVTQFGKPVTLSCSQTLNHNVMYWYQQKSSQAPKLLFHYYDKDFNNEADTPDNFQSRRPNTSFCFLDIRSPGLGDTAMYLCATSRGTGNTKSYGYTFGSGTRLTVV.

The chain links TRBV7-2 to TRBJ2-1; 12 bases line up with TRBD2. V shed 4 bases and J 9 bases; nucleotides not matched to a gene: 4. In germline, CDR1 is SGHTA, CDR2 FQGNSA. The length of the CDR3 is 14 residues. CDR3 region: CASSWTSGTGEQFF. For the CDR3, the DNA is TGTGCCAGCAGCTGGACTAGCGGGACAGGTGAGCAGTTCTTC.

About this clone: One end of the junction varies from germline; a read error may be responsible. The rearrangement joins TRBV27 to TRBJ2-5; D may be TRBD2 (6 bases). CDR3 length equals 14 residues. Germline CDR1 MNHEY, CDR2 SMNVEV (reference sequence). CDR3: CASTLRRGQETQYF. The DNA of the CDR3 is TGTGCCAGCACTTTACGACGGGGGCAAGAGACCCAGTACTTC.

The CDR3 protein is CASSPQGSSNTIYF. The CDR3, as DNA: TGTGCCAGCTCGCCTCAGGGGTCCTCAAACACCATATATTTT. The rearrangement uses TRBV18 and TRBJ1-3; TRBD1 might be the D (6 bases). The germline gives CDR1 KGHSH, CDR2 LQKENI. V was clipped by 6 bases and J by 6 bases, with 15 bases between them. This CDR3 region has 14 residues.

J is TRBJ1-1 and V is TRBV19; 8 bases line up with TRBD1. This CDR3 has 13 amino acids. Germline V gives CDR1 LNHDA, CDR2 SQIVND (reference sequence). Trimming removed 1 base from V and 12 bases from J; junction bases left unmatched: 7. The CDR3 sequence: CASSIGDRGRSFF. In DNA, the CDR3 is TGTGCCAGTAGTATAGGAGACAGGGGACGATCTTTCTTT.

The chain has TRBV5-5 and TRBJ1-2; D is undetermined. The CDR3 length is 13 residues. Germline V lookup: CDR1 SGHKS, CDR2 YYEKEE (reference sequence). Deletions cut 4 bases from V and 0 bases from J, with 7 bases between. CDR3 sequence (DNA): TGTGCCAGCAGCATGGCTCCTAACTATGGCTACACCTTC. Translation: CASSMAPNYGYTF. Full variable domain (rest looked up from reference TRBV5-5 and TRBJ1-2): DAGVTQSPTHLIKTRGQQVTLRCSPISGHKSVSWYQQVLGQGPQFIFQYYEKEERGRGNFPDRFSARQFPNYSSELNVNALLLGDSALYLCASSMAPNYGYTFGSGTRLTVV.

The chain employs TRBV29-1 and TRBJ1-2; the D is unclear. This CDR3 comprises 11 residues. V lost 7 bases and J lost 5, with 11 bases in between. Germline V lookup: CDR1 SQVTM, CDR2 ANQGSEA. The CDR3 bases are TGCAGCGCCGCCCCGACTTATGGCTACACCTTC. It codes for CSAAPTYGYTF.

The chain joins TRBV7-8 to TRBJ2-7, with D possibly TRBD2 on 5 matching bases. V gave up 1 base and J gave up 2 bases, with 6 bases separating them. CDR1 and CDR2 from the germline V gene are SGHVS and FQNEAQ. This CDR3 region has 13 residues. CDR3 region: CASSLELAYEQYF. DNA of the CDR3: TGTGCCAGCAGCTTAGAACTAGCCTACGAGCAGTACTTC.

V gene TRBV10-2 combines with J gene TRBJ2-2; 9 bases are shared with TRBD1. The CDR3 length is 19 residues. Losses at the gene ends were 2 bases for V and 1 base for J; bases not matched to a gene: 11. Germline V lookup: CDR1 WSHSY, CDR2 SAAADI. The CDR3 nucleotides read TGCGCCAGCAGTGAGCCGCCGGGACAGGGATTTCAGAACACCGGGGAGCTGTTTTTT. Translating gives CASSEPPGQGFQNTGELFF.

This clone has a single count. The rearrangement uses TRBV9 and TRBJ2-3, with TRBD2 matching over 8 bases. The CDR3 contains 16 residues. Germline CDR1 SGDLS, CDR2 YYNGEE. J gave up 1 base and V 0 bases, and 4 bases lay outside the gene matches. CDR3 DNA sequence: TGTGCCAGCAGCGTAGATCGAGCGGGAGGCACAGATACGCAGTATTTT. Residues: CASSVDRAGGTDTQYF.

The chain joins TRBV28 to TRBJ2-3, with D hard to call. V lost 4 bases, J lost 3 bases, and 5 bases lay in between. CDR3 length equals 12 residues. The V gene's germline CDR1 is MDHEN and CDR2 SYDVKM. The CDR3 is CASSSPTDTQYF. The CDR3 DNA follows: TGTGCCAGCAGTTCCCCTACAGATACGCAGTATTTT.

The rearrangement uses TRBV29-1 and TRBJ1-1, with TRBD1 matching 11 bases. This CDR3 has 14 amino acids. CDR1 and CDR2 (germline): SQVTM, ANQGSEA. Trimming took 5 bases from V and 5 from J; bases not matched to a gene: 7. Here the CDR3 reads CSVSDRGRRTEAFF. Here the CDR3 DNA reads TGCAGCGTTTCGGACAGGGGGCGCCGGACTGAAGCTTTCTTT.

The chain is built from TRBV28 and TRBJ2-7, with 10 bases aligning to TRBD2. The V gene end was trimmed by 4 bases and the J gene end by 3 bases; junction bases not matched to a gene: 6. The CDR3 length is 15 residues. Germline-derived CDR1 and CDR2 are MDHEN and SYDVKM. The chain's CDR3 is CASSSPSGSYYEQYF. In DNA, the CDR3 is TGTGCCAGCAGTTCTCCTAGCGGGAGCTACTACGAGCAGTACTTC.

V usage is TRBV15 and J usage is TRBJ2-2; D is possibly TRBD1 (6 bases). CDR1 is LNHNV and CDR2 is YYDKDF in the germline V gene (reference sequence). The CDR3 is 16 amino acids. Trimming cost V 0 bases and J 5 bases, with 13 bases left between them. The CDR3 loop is CATSRDRGTLTGELFF. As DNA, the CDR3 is TGTGCCACCAGCAGAGATCGAGGGACACTAACCGGGGAGCTGTTTTTT.

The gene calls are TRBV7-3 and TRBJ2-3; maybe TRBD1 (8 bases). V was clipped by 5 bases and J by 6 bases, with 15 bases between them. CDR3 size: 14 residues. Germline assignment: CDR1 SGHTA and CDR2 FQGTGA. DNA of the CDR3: TGTGCCAGCAGCCCACAGGGGGGGCCGGATACGCAGTATTTT. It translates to CASSPQGGPDTQYF.

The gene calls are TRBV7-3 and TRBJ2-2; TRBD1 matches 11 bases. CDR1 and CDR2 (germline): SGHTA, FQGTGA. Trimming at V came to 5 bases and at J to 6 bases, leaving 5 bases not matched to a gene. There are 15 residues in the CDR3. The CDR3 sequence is CASSPLGQGAGELFF. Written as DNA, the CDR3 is TGTGCCAGCAGCCCCTTGGGACAGGGGGCCGGGGAGCTGTTTTTT.

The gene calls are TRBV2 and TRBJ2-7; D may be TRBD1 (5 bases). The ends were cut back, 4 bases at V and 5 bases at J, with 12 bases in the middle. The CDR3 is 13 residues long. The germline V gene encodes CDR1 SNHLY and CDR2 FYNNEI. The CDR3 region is CASSVQGMNEQYF. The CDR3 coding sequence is TGTGCCAGCAGTGTGCAGGGTATGAACGAGCAGTACTTC.

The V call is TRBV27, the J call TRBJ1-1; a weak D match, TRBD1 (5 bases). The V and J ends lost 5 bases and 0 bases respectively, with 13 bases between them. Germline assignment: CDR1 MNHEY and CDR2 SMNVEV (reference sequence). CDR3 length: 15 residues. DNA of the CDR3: TGTGCCAGCAGTCCCCTACAGGACATGAACACTGAAGCTTTCTTT. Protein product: CASSPLQDMNTEAFF.

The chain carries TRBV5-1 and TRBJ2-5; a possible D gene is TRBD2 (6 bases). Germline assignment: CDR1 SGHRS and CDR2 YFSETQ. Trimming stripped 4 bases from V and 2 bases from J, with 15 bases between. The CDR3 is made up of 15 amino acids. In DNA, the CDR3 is TGCGCCAGCAGCCTCCCGTCGGGGACTCAAGAGACCCAGTACTTC. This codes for CASSLPSGTQETQYF.

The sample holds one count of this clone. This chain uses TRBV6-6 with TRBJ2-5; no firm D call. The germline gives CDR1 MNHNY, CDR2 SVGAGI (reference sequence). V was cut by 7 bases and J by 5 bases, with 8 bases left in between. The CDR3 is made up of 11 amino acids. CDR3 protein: CASTSSETQYF. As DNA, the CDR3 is TGTGCCAGCACTAGTTCGGAGACCCAGTACTTC.

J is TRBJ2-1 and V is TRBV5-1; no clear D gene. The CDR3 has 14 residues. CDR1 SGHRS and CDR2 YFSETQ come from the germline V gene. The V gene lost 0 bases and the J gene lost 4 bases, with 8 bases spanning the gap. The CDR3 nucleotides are TGCGCCAGCAGCTTGGAAGCCACTTACAATGAGCAGTTCTTC. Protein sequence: CASSLEATYNEQFF.

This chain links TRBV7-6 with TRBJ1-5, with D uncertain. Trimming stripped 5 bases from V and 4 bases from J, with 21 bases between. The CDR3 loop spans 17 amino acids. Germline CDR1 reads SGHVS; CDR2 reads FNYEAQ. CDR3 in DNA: TGTGCCAGCAGCCCCTTTCCCGCACGAGATGTAAATCAGCCCCAGCATTTT. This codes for CASSPFPARDVNQPQHF.

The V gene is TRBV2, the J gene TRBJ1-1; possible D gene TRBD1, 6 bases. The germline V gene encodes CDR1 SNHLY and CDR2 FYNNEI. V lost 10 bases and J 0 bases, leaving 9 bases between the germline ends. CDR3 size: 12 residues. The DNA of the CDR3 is TGTGCCAAGGGGGACATGAACACTGAAGCTTTCTTT. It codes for CAKGDMNTEAFF. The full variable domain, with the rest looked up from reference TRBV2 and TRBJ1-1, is EPEVTQTPSHQVTQMGQEVILRCVPISNHLYFYWYRQILGQKVEFLVSFYNNEISEKSEIFDDQFSVERPDGSNFTLKIRSTKLEDSAMYFCAKGDMNTEAFFGQGTRLTVV.

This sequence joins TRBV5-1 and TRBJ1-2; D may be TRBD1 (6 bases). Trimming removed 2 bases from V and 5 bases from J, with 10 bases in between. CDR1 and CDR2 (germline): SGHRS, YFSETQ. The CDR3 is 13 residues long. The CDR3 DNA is TGCGCCAGCAGCTTAGGACAGTTTTATGGCTACACCTTC. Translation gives CASSLGQFYGYTF.

The CDR3 is CAIAKGAYEQYF. The CDR3 DNA follows: TGTGCCATCGCTAAGGGGGCCTACGAGCAGTACTTC. The chain uses TRBV6-6 and TRBJ2-7, with a weak D call TRBD1 (6 bases). The CDR3 spans 12 residues. CDR1 and CDR2 (germline): MNHNY, SVGAGI (reference sequence). V was trimmed by 10 bases and J by 2 bases, leaving 12 bases between them.

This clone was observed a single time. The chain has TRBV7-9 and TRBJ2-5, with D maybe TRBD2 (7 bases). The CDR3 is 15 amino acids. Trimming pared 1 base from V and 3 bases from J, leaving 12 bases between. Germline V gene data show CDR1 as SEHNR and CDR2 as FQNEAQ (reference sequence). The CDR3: CASSLGAGAKETQYF. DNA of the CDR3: TGTGCCAGCAGCTTAGGGGCGGGGGCCAAAGAGACCCAGTACTTC.

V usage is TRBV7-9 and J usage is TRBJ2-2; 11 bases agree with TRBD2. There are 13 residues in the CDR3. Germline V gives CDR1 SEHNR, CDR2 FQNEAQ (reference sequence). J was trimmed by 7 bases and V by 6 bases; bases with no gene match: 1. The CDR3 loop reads CASRLAGDGELFF. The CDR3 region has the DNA TGTGCCAGCAGACTAGCGGGAGACGGGGAGCTGTTTTTT.